The 32 T cell receptor beta chains given below trace back to one sample, sequenced in a study of CD8+CD57+ T cells in acquired aplastic anemia. Profiles of TCR beta VDJ and CDR3 were generated from a genomic DNA template. Via MiXCR, TCRdb re-called the reads, giving one row per CDR3 protein. The sample has 150,000 to 200,000 distinct CDR3 sequences; nearly 65% are singletons. In patients chosen for sequencing, flow cytometry had shown CD8+CD57+ cell expansion. The specimen was sorted CD4+, CD8+, or CD8+CD57+ T cells (not recorded which) from PBMCs. Every receptor here comes from a human donor with aplastic anemia.

Worth noting for this clonotype: An end of the junction does not agree with germline; a read error may underlie this. This sequence joins TRBV10-3 and TRBJ2-7; D gene unclear. This CDR3 is 11 amino acids long. In germline, CDR1 is ENHRY, CDR2 SYGVKD. DNA for the CDR3: TGTGCCAGCAGTTTCCTGGACGAGCAGTACTTC. Encoded protein: CASSFLDEQYF.

This sequence joins TRBV10-3 and TRBJ2-7; TRBD2 is a possible D gene (6 bases). The length of the CDR3 is 15 residues. V was pared by 0 bases and J by 0 bases, with 9 bases between. Germline assignment: CDR1 ENHRY and CDR2 SYGVKD. Here the CDR3 reads CAISESETSSYEQYF. DNA of the CDR3: TGTGCCATCAGTGAGTCGGAGACTAGCTCCTACGAGCAGTACTTC.

Notes on this clonotype: Germline and junction disagree at one end, which may indicate a read error. V usage is TRBV7-2 and J usage is TRBJ2-3; 14 nucleotides line up with TRBD2. The CDR3 spans 18 residues. Germline assignment: CDR1 SGHTA and CDR2 FQGNSA. In DNA form, the CDR3 reads TGTGCCAGCAGCTTAAGATCCGGGACTAGCGGGGGTCCAGATACGCAGTACTTT. This translates into CASSLRSGTSGGPDTQYF.

This clonotype was detected only once. V and J are TRBV6-1 and TRBJ2-2; D is unresolved. The CDR3 is 14 amino acids. Germline CDR1 reads MNHNS; CDR2 reads SASEGT. The V and J ends lost 8 bases and 2 bases respectively, with 12 bases between them. CDR3 coding DNA: TGTGCCAGCTCTTCGAAAACCAACACCGGGGAGCTGTTTTTT. Translated, it gives CASSSKTNTGELFF.

There are a few counts of this clonotype. This chain links TRBV29-1 with TRBJ2-7; 10 nucleotides agree with TRBD1. Germline trimming cut 5 bases from V and 5 bases from J; bases unmatched to any gene: 6. The CDR3 has 13 amino acids. The V gene's germline CDR1 is SQVTM and CDR2 ANQGSEA. CDR3 in amino acids: CSVSGTGVHEQYF. CDR3 coding DNA: TGCAGCGTTTCCGGGACAGGGGTCCACGAGCAGTACTTC.

About this clonotype: With a much larger clone just one base away, this may be a read error. A read error is likely, as this CDR3 ends without the conserved phenylalanine or tryptophan. The chain is built from TRBV4-1 and TRBJ1-6, with D maybe TRBD1 (6 bases). The CDR3 totals 17 residues. Trimming removed 0 bases at V and 3 bases at J, with 12 bases between. The germline CDR1 and CDR2 sequences are MGHRA and YSYEKL. DNA of the CDR3: TGCGCCAGCAGCCAAGACAGGGGAGAGATCTATAATTCACCCCTCCACTCT. This codes for CASSQDRGEIYNSPLHS.

This clonotype was detected a few times. Since a much larger clone is just one base distant, this may be a read error. The rearrangement links TRBV7-9 to TRBJ2-5; weak D call: TRBD2 (5 bases). The germline V gene has CDR1 SEHNR and CDR2 FQNEAQ (reference sequence). V lost 5 bases and J lost 4, with 11 bases in between. The CDR3 contains 13 residues. The CDR3 sequence: CASSRGLGETQYF. DNA for the CDR3: TGTGCCAGCAGCCGCGGACTGGGAGAGACCCAGTACTTC.

At least ten counts were recorded for this clonotype. The chain joins TRBV14 to TRBJ2-7; TRBD1 is a possible D gene (5 bases). CDR1 and CDR2 from the germline V gene are SGHDN and FVKESK. The CDR3 loop spans 12 amino acids. The V gene lost 5 bases and the J gene lost 2 bases, with 7 bases spanning the gap. Here the CDR3 DNA reads TGTGCCAGCAGCTCACAGGCCTACGAGCAGTACTTC. Encoded protein: CASSSQAYEQYF.

The chain joins TRBV9 to TRBJ2-5; D may correspond to TRBD1 or TRBD2 (6 bases each). The CDR3 totals 14 residues. The V end was cut by 0 bases, the J end by 9 bases, with 15 bases between. The germline V gene has CDR1 SGDLS and CDR2 YYNGEE. The CDR3 DNA reads TGTGCCAGCAGCGTAGATCCGGGGGACAAGGCCCAGTACTTC. Translated, it gives CASSVDPGDKAQYF. The full variable domain, completed using reference TRBV9 and TRBJ2-5, is DSGVTQTPKHLITATGQRVTLRCSPRSGDLSVYWYQQSLDQGLQFLIQYYNGEERAKGNILERFSAQQFPDLHSELNLSSLELGDSALYFCASSVDPGDKAQYFGPGTRLLVL.

The rearrangement joins TRBV29-1 to TRBJ2-7; no firm D call. The CDR3 is 14 amino acids. Deletions cut 7 bases from V and 5 bases from J, with 21 bases between. From germline, CDR1 is SQVTM and CDR2 ANQGSEA. The CDR3 protein is CSDLPGSSSHEQYF. CDR3 nucleotide sequence: TGCAGCGATTTACCTGGCAGCTCGAGCCACGAGCAGTACTTC.

The rearrangement links TRBV7-8 to TRBJ2-5; either TRBD1 or TRBD2 may fit D (5 bases each). The CDR3 runs 17 residues. The V and J ends lost 4 bases and 7 bases respectively, with 25 bases between them. CDR1 is SGHVS, CDR2 FQNEAQ, per germline. In nucleotides, the CDR3 is TGTGCCAGCAGCTCCCTCCGAGAGGGGCGGACAAAGACGACCCAGTACTTC. Encoded protein: CASSSLREGRTKTTQYF.

This clonotype came up many times. This chain links TRBV6-1 with TRBJ1-4, with TRBD1 as a possible D gene (5 bases). Germline CDR1 MNHNS, CDR2 SASEGT. The germline V and J ends were trimmed by 1 base and 7 bases, with 13 bases remaining between them. The CDR3 has 15 amino acids. CDR3 loop: CASSEDKGRVEKLFF. The DNA for the CDR3 is TGTGCCAGCAGTGAAGATAAGGGGCGGGTTGAAAAACTGTTTTTT.

This clonotype was seen once. The chain employs TRBV7-6 and TRBJ2-7, with 10 bases identical to TRBD2. The CDR3 is 13 amino acids. Germline CDR1 SGHVS, CDR2 FNYEAQ. V dropped 5 bases and J dropped 6; count of bases not matched to a gene: 4. CDR3 coding DNA: TGTGCCAGCAGCATCATAGCGGGGGGCGAGCAGTACTTC. Translation gives CASSIIAGGEQYF.

This clonotype came up many times. The chain couples TRBV12-3 or TRBV12-4 to TRBJ1-5; D is uncertain. V lost 1 base, J lost 4 bases, and 8 bases lay in between. This CDR3 comprises 14 residues. CDR3 sequence (DNA): TGTGCCAGCAGTTTAGGTGACGGTAATCAGCCCCAGCATTTT. The encoded protein is CASSLGDGNQPQHF.

The chain links TRBV2 to TRBJ1-2, with TRBD1 as a possible D gene (5 bases). Germline assignment: CDR1 SNHLY and CDR2 FYNNEI. The CDR3 sequence is 13 residues long. Trimming removed 3 bases from V and 4 bases from J, with 9 bases in between. DNA of the CDR3: TGTGCCAGCAGTGAGTTGGGGACCTATGGCTACACCTTC. Its translation: CASSELGTYGYTF.

The chain joins TRBV20-1 to TRBJ1-2; D is possibly TRBD1 (5 bases). CDR3 length: 12 amino acids. Germline CDR1 and CDR2: DFQATT and SNEGSKA (reference sequence). Trimming removed 3 bases from V and 7 bases from J, with 12 bases in between. The CDR3 DNA sequence: TGCAGTGCTAGCCCTGGGGGTGGTGGCTACACCTTC. The encoded protein is CSASPGGGGYTF.

For the CDR3, the DNA is TGCAGTGCTAGGTTAGGGCAGGCGAATTCACCCCTCCACTTT. As protein: CSARLGQANSPLHF. The rearrangement uses TRBV20-1 and TRBJ1-6, with D unclear. Germline CDR1 and CDR2: DFQATT and SNEGSKA (reference sequence). V lost 3 bases and J 7 bases, leaving 13 bases between the germline ends. CDR3 size: 14 residues.

The rearrangement links TRBV20-1 to TRBJ2-5; TRBD1 matches 8 bases. Germline-derived CDR1 and CDR2 are DFQATT and SNEGSKA (reference sequence). This CDR3 spans 15 amino acids. After removal of 0 bases from V and 4 bases from J, the junction contained 7 bases not matched to a gene. In nucleotides, the CDR3 is TGCAGTGCTAGAGATCCGGCAGGGGGCCGAGAGACCCAGTACTTC. Translated: CSARDPAGGRETQYF.

This clonotype was detected ten times or more. The V and J genes are TRBV6-4 and TRBJ1-2; TRBD1 matches at 7 bases. The germline V gene encodes CDR1 MRHNA and CDR2 SNTAGT. Unmatched junction bases numbered 11, after V lost 2 bases and J lost 8 bases. CDR3 length: 15 residues. The CDR3, as DNA: TGTGCCAGCAGTGACGCTCCTACAGGGGCCGGGGGCTACACCTTC. It codes for CASSDAPTGAGGYTF.

The sample holds many counts of this clonotype. The CDR3 DNA is TGTGCCAGCAGCTTGGGAGCAAATGAGCAGTTCTTC. Translating gives CASSLGANEQFF. The V and J genes are TRBV7-9 and TRBJ2-1, with D possibly matching TRBD2 (5 bases). The germline V and J ends were trimmed by 3 bases and 7 bases, with 7 bases remaining between them. This CDR3 comprises 12 residues. Germline loops: CDR1 SEHNR, CDR2 FQNEAQ (reference sequence).

V is TRBV19 and J is TRBJ1-1, with D maybe TRBD1 (5 bases). The V end was cut by 4 bases, the J end by 1 base, with 13 bases between. Germline V gene sequence: CDR1 LNHDA, CDR2 SQIVND (reference sequence). This CDR3 is 15 amino acids long. In DNA form, the CDR3 reads TGTGCCAGTAGTACCAGGGTCCTGGGGAACACTGAAGCTTTCTTT. It specifies CASSTRVLGNTEAFF.

In the case of this clonotype: This sequence may be a read error, since a much larger clone differs from it by one base. This chain links TRBV27 with TRBJ1-2, with D possibly matching TRBD1 (5 bases). CDR3 length: 14 amino acids. V shed 5 bases and J shed 5 bases, with 15 bases lying between them. Germline assignment: CDR1 MNHEY and CDR2 SMNVEV (reference sequence). The CDR3 protein is CASSHSGAEYGYTF. The CDR3, as DNA: TGTGCCAGCAGTCACTCCGGGGCGGAGTATGGCTACACCTTC.

The V and J genes are TRBV19 and TRBJ1-2, with D maybe TRBD1 (6 bases). V lost 4 bases and J lost 5, with 14 bases in between. The CDR3 is 14 amino acids. Germline lookup yields CDR1 LNHDA and CDR2 SQIVND (reference sequence). CDR3 DNA: TGTGCCAGTAGTACCCCGGGGCAGGGGTATGGCTACACCTTC. Amino acids: CASSTPGQGYGYTF.

This chain connects TRBV7-3 to TRBJ2-5; 10 bases agree with TRBD2. The ends lost 5 bases at V and 5 bases at J; junction bases unmatched: 11. In germline, CDR1 is SGHTA, CDR2 FQGTGA. The CDR3 has 16 amino acids. The CDR3 DNA follows: TGTGCCAGCAGCATACATCAGCGGGGGGGCGAGGAGACCCAGTACTTC. As protein: CASSIHQRGGEETQYF.

The V gene is TRBV29-1, the J gene TRBJ1-3; no firm D call. The germline CDR1 and CDR2 sequences are SQVTM and ANQGSEA. Trimming left V 0 bases short and J 4 bases short, with 4 bases between. The CDR3 has 12 amino acids. In nucleotides, the CDR3 is TGCAGCGTTGAAGACAACGGAAACACCATATATTTT. Protein: CSVEDNGNTIYF.

As regards this clonotype: A much more abundant neighbour one base away suggests this may be a read error. The chain joins TRBV7-9 to TRBJ2-2; no reliable D call. This CDR3 is 11 amino acids long. CDR1 and CDR2 from the germline V gene are SEHNR and FQNEAQ (reference sequence). The CDR3: CAGSLTGELFF. DNA of the CDR3: TGTGCCGGCAGCTTAACCGGGGAGCTGTTTTTT. The full variable domain, its missing parts supplied by reference TRBV7-9 and TRBJ2-2, is DTGVSQNPRHKITKRGQNVTFRCDPISEHNRLYWYRQTLGQGPEFLTYFQNEAQLEKSRLLSDRFSAERPKGSFSTLEIQRTEQGDSAMYLCAGSLTGELFFGEGSRLTVL.

Concerning this clonotype: The junction departs from the called germline gene at one end, perhaps through a read error. The chain is built from TRBV7-6 and TRBJ2-1; D gene unclear. Germline V gene lookup returns CDR1 SGHVS and CDR2 FNYEAQ. The CDR3 is 13 residues long. The CDR3 loop is CASSLVGQVPKSF. CDR3 DNA: TGTGCCAGCAGCTTAGTAGGGCAGGTTCCCAAATCCTTC.

This chain joins TRBV7-3 and TRBJ2-5; D not resolved. V was shortened by 5 bases and J by 5 bases, with 15 bases between the two germline ends. Germline V gives CDR1 SGHTA, CDR2 FQGTGA. This CDR3 spans 14 amino acids. The CDR3 spells CASSQLAERETQYF. The CDR3 DNA is TGTGCCAGCAGCCAGCTTGCGGAACGGGAGACCCAGTACTTC.

This chain links TRBV7-9 with TRBJ1-6, with a weak D call TRBD1 (5 bases). This CDR3 has 15 residues. V shed 4 bases and J shed 9 bases, with 16 bases lying between them. Germline lookup yields CDR1 SEHNR and CDR2 FQNEAQ (reference sequence). CDR3 sequence (DNA): TGTGCCAGCAGCTCTGCCAGGGACGAAGGTTCACCCCTCCACTTT. Amino acids: CASSSARDEGSPLHF.

This chain links TRBV20-1 with TRBJ2-7; D is unresolved. Trimming stripped 0 bases from V and 1 base from J, with 7 bases between. Per germline, CDR1 DFQATT and CDR2 SNEGSKA (reference sequence). The CDR3 consists of 13 residues. CDR3 residues: CSARDANSYEQYF. DNA for the CDR3: TGCAGTGCTAGAGACGCAAATTCCTACGAGCAGTACTTC.

This clonotype was observed at least ten times. The chain uses TRBV12-3 or TRBV12-4 and TRBJ2-1; 7 bases align to TRBD2. Trimming took 4 bases from V and 5 from J; bases not matched to a gene: 11. The CDR3 spans 16 residues. The CDR3 region has the DNA TGTGCCAGCAGTTCCCACGATCTAAGCGGGAACAATGAGCAGTTCTTC. Protein product: CASSSHDLSGNNEQFF.

This clonotype appeared a few times. The V call is TRBV24-1, the J call TRBJ2-5; 10 bases align to TRBD1. CDR1 is KGHDR and CDR2 is SFDVKD in the germline V gene. This CDR3 region has 16 residues. Losses at the gene ends were 3 bases for V and 5 bases for J; bases not matched to a gene: 8. CDR3 DNA: TGTGCCACCAGTGATCCCGGGACAGGGGTCCGGGAGACCCAGTACTTC. Its protein product is CATSDPGTGVRETQYF.